This TCR beta chain was sequenced for a study of Ad26.COV2.S vaccination and SARS-CoV-2 variants. The study, taken as a whole, reports: With respect to non-spike TCR breadth, vaccine and placebo recipients were similar. A substantial breadth of spike-specific CD8+ and CD4+ T cell responses after vaccination has been reported. Overall T cell responses may have been underestimated by the analyses of TCR breadth and depth.

CDR3 length: 15 amino acids. V lost 4 bases, J lost 6 bases, and 16 bases lay in between. The germline CDR1 and CDR2 sequences are SGHRS and YFSETQ. The assay was immunoSEQ multiplex PCR, and TCRdb's table has in-frame clones only and misses some. The profile covers over 110,000 clones, with just over 85% appearing a single time and approximately 5.1% taken by the ten largest. In regard to this clone: Its specificity is unknown.

The chain employs TRBV5-1 and TRBJ2-2, with D unresolved. This material consisted of peripheral blood, taken after recovery from COVID-19. The sequence derives from a human donor who had recovered from COVID-19. Here the CDR3 reads CASSPINKAPGELFF. In DNA, the CDR3 is TGCGCCAGCAGCCCCATTAACAAGGCGCCCGGGGAGCTGTTTTTT.